This T cell receptor beta chain was retrieved from a study of blood T cell repertoires in COVID-19. The CDR3 has 15 amino acids. Germline V lookup: CDR1 SGHDT, CDR2 YYEEEE. V was trimmed by 7 bases and J by 2 bases, leaving 16 bases between them. This table comes from immunoSEQ multiplex PCR, and its TCRdb copy is limited to in-frame clones, with some not included. The table includes 200,000 to 250,000 clones, 70% to 90% detected once. Specimen: peripheral blood. The receptor was isolated from a woman aged 25 to 45 with COVID-19, enrolled during active disease. The chain couples TRBV5-6 to TRBJ2-1, with D maybe TRBD2 (5 bases). The CDR3 spells CASCPSLEAYNEQFF. As DNA, the CDR3 is TGTGCCAGCTGCCCCTCCTTGGAGGCCTACAATGAGCAGTTCTTC.